The following is a T cell receptor (beta chain) sequence with its context. The data originate from a study of blood T cell repertoires in COVID-19. The wider study: Whether acute or convalescent, the COVID-19 samples came from the United States, Italy and Spain. T cells, B-cell-depleted T cells, or PBMCs provided the cDNA or gDNA that served as material.

Per the original data handling: From reference gene primer amplification, estimates of nucleated cell counts were derived. Profiling relied on immunoSEQ multiplex PCR, and the TCRdb table lists in-frame clones only, not all of them. V and J calls and clone size are as listed in that table; D and trimming were resolved from the DNA. In the table there are about 380,000 clones, 70% to 90% of which are singletons. The CDR3 extends over 13 amino acids. V lost 6 bases, J lost 5 bases, and 11 bases lay in between. This chain joins TRBV12-3 or TRBV12-4 and TRBJ2-1; no clear D. The sequence derives from a man aged 40-55 years with acute or convalescent COVID-19. Material for sequencing was peripheral blood. The CDR3 sequence: CASRPGPDNEQFF. In DNA form, the CDR3 reads TGTGCCAGCAGACCGGGTCCTGACAATGAGCAGTTCTTC.